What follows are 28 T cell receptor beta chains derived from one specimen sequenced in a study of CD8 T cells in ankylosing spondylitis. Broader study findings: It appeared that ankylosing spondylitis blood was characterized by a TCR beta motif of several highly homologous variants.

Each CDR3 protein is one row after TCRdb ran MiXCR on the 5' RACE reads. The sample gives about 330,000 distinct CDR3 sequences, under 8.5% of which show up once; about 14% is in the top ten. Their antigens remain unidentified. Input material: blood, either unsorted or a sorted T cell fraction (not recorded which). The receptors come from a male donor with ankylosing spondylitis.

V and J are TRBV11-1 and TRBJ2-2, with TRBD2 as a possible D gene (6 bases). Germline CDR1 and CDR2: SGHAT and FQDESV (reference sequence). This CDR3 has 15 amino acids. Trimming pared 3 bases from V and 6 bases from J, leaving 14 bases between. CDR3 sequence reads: CASSFERAPAGELFF. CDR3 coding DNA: TGTGCCAGCAGCTTCGAGCGGGCACCTGCCGGGGAGCTGTTTTTT. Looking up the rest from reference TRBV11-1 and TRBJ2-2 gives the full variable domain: EAEVAQSPRYKITEKSQAVAFWCDPISGHATLYWYRQILGQGPELLVQFQDESVVDDSQLPKDRFSAERLKGVDSTLKIQPAELGDSAMYLCASSFERAPAGELFFGEGSRLTVL.

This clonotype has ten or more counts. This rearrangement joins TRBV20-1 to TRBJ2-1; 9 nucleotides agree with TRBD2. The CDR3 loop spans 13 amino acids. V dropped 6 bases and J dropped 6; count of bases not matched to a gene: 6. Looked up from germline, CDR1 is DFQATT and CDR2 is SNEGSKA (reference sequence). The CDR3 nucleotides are TGCAGTGCCCGCGGACTAGCGCCCAATGAGCAGTTCTTC. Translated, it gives CSARGLAPNEQFF.

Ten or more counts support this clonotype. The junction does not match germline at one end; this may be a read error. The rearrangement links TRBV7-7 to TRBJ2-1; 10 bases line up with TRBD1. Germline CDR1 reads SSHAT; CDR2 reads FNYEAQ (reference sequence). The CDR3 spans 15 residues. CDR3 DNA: TGTGCTAGCAGCTTAGGTGGGACAGGGGATAATGAGCAGTTCTTC. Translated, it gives CASSLGGTGDNEQFF.

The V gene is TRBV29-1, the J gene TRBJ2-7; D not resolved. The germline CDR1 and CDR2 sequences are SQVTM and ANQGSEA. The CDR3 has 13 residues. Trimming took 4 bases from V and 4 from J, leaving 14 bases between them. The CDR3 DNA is TGCAGCGTTGTGGCGGAGACGGGTTACGAGCAGTACTTC. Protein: CSVVAETGYEQYF.

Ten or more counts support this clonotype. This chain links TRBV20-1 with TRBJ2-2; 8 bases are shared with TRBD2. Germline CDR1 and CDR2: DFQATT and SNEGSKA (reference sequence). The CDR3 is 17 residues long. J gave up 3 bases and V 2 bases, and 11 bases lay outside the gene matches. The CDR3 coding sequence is TGCAGTGCTAGATCCCCCGGTCTAGCGGGCCACACCGGGGAGCTGTTTTTT. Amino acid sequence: CSARSPGLAGHTGELFF.

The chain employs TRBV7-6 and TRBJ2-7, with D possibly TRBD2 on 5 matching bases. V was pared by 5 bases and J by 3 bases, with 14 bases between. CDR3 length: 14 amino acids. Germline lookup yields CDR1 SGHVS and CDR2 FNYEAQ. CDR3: CASSNLIGGYEQYF. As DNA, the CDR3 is TGTGCCAGCAGCAACTTAATAGGAGGCTACGAGCAGTACTTC.

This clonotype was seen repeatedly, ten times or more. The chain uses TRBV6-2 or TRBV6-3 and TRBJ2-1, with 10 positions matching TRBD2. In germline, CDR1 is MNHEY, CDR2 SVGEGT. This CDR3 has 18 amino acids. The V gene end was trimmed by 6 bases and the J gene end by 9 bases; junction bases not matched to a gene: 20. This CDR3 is CASRQPRLAGPMNGEQFF. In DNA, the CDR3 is TGTGCCAGCAGACAGCCAAGACTAGCGGGTCCTATGAACGGTGAGCAGTTCTTC.

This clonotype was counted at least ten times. CDR3 bases: TGTGCCAGCACCAATCCCGACAGGAATAATTCACCCCTCCACTTT. Translation gives CASTNPDRNNSPLHF. This chain connects TRBV28 to TRBJ1-6, with D perhaps matching TRBD1 (6 bases). In germline, CDR1 is MDHEN, CDR2 SYDVKM. V was pared by 7 bases and J by 5 bases, with 15 bases between. This CDR3 region has 15 residues. Variable domain in full (rest from reference TRBV28 and TRBJ1-6): DVKVTQSSRYLVKRTGEKVFLECVQDMDHENMFWYRQDPGLGLRLIYFSYDVKMKEKGDIPEGYSVSREKKERFSLILESASTNQTSMYLCASTNPDRNNSPLHFGNGTRLTVT.

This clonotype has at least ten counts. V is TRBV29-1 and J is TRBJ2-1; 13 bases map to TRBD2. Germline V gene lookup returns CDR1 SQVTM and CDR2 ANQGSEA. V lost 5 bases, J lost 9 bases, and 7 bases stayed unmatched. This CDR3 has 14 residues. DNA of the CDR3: TGCAGCGTTTCCGGGACTAGCGGGACGGTTGAGCAGTTCTTC. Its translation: CSVSGTSGTVEQFF.

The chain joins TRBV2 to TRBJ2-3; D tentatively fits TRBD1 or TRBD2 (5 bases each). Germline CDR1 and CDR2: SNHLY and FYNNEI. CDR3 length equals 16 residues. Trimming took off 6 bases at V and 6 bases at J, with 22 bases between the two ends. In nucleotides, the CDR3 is TGTGCCAGCAGCCGTTACGCTGGGGGACGCCAGGATACGCAGTATTTT. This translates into CASSRYAGGRQDTQYF.

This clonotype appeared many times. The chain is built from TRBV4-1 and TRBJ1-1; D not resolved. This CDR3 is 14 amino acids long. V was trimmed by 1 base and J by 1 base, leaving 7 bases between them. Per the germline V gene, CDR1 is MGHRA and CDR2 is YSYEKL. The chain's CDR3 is CASSQGQTNTEAFF. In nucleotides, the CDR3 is TGCGCCAGCAGCCAAGGGCAGACGAACACTGAAGCTTTCTTT.

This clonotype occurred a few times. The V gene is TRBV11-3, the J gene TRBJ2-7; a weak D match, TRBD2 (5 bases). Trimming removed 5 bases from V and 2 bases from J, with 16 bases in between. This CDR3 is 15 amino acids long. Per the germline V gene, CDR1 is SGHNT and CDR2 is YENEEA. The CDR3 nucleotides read TGTGCCAGCAGCCTCCGAACCCACGGGGCCTACGAGCAGTACTTC. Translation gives CASSLRTHGAYEQYF. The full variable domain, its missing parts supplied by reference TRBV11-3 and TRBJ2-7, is EAGVVQSPRYKIIEKKQPVAFWCNPISGHNTLYWYLQNLGQGPELLIRYENEEAVDDSQLPKDRFSAERLKGVDSTLKIQPAELGDSAVYLCASSLRTHGAYEQYFGPGTRLTVT.

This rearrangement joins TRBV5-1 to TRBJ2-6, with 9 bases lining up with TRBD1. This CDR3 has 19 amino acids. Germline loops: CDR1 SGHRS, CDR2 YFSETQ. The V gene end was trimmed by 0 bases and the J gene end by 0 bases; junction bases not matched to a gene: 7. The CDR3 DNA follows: TGCGCCAGCAGCTTGGGTGGGACAGGGATAACCTCTGGGGCCAACGTCCTGACTTTC. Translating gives CASSLGGTGITSGANVLTF.

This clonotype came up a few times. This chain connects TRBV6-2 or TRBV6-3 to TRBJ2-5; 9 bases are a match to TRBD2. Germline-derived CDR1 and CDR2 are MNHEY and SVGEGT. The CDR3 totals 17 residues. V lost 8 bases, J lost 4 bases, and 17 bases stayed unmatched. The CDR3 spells CASGKIAGELYRETQYF. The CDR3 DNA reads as TGTGCCAGCGGGAAGATAGCGGGAGAGTTGTATCGAGAGACCCAGTACTTC.

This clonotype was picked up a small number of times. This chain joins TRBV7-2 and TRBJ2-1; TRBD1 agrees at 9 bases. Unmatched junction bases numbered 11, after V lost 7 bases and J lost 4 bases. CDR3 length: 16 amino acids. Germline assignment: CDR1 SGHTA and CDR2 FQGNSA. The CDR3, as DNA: TGTGCCAGCACCCCAGCCCCGGGACAGGGTTACAATGAGCAGTTCTTC. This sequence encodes CASTPAPGQGYNEQFF.

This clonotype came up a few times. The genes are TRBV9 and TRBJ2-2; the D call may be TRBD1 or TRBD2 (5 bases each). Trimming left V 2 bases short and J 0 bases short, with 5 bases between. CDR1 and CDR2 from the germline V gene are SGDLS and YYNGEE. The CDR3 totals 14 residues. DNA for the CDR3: TGTGCCAGCAGCGTGGGACCGAACACCGGGGAGCTGTTTTTT. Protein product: CASSVGPNTGELFF.

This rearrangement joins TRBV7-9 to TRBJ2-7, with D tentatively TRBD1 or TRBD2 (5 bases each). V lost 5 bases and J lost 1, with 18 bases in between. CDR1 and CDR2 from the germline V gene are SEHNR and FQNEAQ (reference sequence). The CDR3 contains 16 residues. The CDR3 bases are TGTGCCAGCAGCGAACCCGGGACGGGGATTTCCTACGAGCAGTACTTC. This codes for CASSEPGTGISYEQYF.

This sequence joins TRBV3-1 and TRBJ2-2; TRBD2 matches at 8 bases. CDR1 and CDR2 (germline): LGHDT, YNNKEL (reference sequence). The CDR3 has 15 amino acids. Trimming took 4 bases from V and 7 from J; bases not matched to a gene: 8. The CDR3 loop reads CASSRAGESIGELFF. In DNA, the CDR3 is TGTGCCAGCAGCCGAGCGGGAGAGAGTATCGGGGAGCTGTTTTTT.

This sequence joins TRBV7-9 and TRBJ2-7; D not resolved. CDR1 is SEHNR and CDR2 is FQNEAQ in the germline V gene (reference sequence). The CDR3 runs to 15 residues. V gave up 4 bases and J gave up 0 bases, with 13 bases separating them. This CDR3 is CASSYSPPVSYEQYF. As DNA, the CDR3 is TGTGCCAGCAGCTACTCTCCGCCGGTCTCCTACGAGCAGTACTTC.

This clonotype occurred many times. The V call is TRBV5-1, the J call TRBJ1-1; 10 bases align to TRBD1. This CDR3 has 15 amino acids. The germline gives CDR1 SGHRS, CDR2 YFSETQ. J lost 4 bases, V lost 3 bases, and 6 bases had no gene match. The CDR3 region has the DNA TGCGCCAGCAGCTGGGGACAGGGGACAGGCACTGAAGCTTTCTTT. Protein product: CASSWGQGTGTEAFF.

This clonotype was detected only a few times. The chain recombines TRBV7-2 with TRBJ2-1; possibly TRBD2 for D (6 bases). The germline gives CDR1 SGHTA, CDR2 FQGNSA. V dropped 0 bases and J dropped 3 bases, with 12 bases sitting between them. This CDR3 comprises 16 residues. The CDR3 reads CASSLATSRGYNEQFF. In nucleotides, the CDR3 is TGTGCCAGCAGCTTAGCTACTAGCAGAGGCTACAATGAGCAGTTCTTC.

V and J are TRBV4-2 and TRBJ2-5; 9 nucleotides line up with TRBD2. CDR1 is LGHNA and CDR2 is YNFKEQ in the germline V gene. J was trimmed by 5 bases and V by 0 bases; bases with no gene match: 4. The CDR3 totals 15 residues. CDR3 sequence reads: CASSQDPSGRETQYF. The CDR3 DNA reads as TGTGCCAGCAGCCAAGATCCCAGCGGGAGGGAGACCCAGTACTTC.

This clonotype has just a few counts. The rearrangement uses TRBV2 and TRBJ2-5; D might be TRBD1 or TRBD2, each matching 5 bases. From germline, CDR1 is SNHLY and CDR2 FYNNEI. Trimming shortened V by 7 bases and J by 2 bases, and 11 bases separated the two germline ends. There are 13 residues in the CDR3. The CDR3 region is CASTRDLQETQYF. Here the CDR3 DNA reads TGTGCCAGCACTAGGGACCTGCAAGAGACCCAGTACTTC.

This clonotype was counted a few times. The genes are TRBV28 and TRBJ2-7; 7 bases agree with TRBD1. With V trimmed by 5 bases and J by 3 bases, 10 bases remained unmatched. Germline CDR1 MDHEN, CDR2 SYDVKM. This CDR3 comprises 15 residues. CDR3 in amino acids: CASSPSGGSNYEQYF. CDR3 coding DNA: TGTGCCAGCAGTCCTTCAGGGGGTTCGAACTACGAGCAGTACTTC.

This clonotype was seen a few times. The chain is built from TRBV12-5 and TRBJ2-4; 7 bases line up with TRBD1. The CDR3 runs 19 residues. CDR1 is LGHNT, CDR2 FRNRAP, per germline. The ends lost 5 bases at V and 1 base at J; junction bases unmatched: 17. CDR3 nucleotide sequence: TGTGCTAGTGGTCCCGGCAGGGACAGCGAGGTCTGGGCCAAAAACATTCAGTACTTC. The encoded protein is CASGPGRDSEVWAKNIQYF. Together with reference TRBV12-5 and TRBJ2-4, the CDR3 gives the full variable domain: DARVTQTPRHKVTEMGQEVTMRCQPILGHNTVFWYRQTMMQGLELLAYFRNRAPLDDSGMPKDRFSAEMPDATLATLKIQPSEPRDSAVYFCASGPGRDSEVWAKNIQYFGAGTRLSVL.

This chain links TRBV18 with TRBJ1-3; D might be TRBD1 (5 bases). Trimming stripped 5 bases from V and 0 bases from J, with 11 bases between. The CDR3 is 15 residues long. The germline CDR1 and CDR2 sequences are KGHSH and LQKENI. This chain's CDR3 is CASSSGTDSGNTIYF. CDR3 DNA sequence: TGTGCCAGCTCATCCGGGACGGACTCTGGAAACACCATATATTTT.

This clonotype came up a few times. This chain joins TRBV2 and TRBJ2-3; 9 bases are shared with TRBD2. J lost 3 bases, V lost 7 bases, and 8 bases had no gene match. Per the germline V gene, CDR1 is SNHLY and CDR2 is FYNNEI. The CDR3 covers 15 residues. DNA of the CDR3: TGTGCCAGCAAAGGAGGAGGACTAGCGACAGATACGCAGTATTTT. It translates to CASKGGGLATDTQYF.

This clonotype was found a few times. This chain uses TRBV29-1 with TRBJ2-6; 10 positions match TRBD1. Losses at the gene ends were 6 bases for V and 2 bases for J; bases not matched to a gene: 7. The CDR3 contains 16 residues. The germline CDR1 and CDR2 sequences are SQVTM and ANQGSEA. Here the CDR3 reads CSVDRDRGPGANVLTF. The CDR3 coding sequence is TGCAGCGTGGACCGGGACAGGGGCCCTGGGGCCAACGTCCTGACTTTC.